A single sample is the source of the 13 T cell receptor beta chains below, sequenced in a study of TIL therapy for anti-PD-1-resistant metastatic lung cancer. The time point is: pre-treatment sample, taken before nivolumab and TIL therapy. The libraries were made with immunoSEQ v3. TCRdb keeps only in-frame clones here, not all; method: immunoSEQ multiplex PCR. The sample carries around 30,000 clones, roughly 69% recorded once. The sample here was blood, taken at baseline. Receptors were obtained from a woman between 25 and 80 years old with non-small cell lung cancer.

This clone has only a few counts. The gene calls are TRBV28 and TRBJ1-5; D uncertain. The CDR3 has 14 amino acids. Trimming removed 5 bases at V and 1 base at J, with 9 bases between. Germline CDR1 and CDR2: MDHEN and SYDVKM. As DNA, the CDR3 is TGTGCCAGCAGTCCCCCCTTGAGCAATCAGCCCCAGCATTTT. Its protein product is CASSPPLSNQPQHF.

This clone came up a few times. V gene TRBV2 combines with J gene TRBJ2-1; either TRBD1 or TRBD2 may fit D (5 bases each). The CDR3 runs 16 residues. Trimming removed 2 bases at V and 4 bases at J, with 15 bases between. The V gene's germline CDR1 is SNHLY and CDR2 FYNNEI. The DNA of the CDR3 is TGTGCCAGCAGTGAATCTTTAGGGGAGAAATACAATGAGCAGTTCTTC. The encoded protein is CASSESLGEKYNEQFF.

The rearrangement joins TRBV6-1 to TRBJ2-7; D is undetermined. This CDR3 is built from 13 residues. The germline V gene has CDR1 MNHNS and CDR2 SASEGT. Deletions cut 2 bases from V and 4 bases from J, with 9 bases between. CDR3 in DNA: TGTGCCAGCAGTGAATCTGTTTCTTACGAGCAGTACTTC. Residues: CASSESVSYEQYF.

This rearrangement joins TRBV28 to TRBJ1-2; D is undetermined. Germline CDR1 and CDR2: MDHEN and SYDVKM. The V and J ends lost 3 bases and 5 bases respectively, with 10 bases between them. The CDR3 has 13 residues. Here the CDR3 reads CASSFGDSYGYTF. CDR3 DNA sequence: TGTGCCAGCAGTTTCGGGGATTCTTATGGCTACACCTTC.

The rearrangement uses TRBV10-2 and TRBJ1-2; possible D gene TRBD1, 5 bases. The CDR3 is 14 residues long. Germline CDR1 WSHSY, CDR2 SAAADI. Trimming removed 6 bases from V and 0 bases from J, with 11 bases in between. CDR3 loop: CASRDRLANYGYTF. CDR3 coding DNA: TGCGCCAGCAGAGACAGATTAGCTAACTATGGCTACACCTTC.

This chain joins TRBV6-1 and TRBJ2-1; 9 bases are shared with TRBD2. CDR1 is MNHNS, CDR2 SASEGT, per germline. V lost 8 bases and J lost 2; bases outside the gene matches: 4. This CDR3 is 14 amino acids long. This CDR3 is CASGLAGPYNEQFF. The CDR3 region has the DNA TGTGCCAGCGGTCTAGCGGGGCCCTACAATGAGCAGTTCTTC.

V and J are TRBV5-1 and TRBJ2-1; the match to TRBD2 covers 8 bases. With V trimmed by 0 bases and J by 7 bases, 3 bases remained unmatched. This CDR3 spans 14 amino acids. Germline loops: CDR1 SGHRS, CDR2 YFSETQ. For the CDR3, the DNA is TGCGCCAGCAGCTTGGGACTAGCGCGGAATGAGCAGTTCTTC. This gives the protein CASSLGLARNEQFF.

This chain links TRBV4-2 with TRBJ2-7; 9 bases are shared with TRBD1. The CDR3 totals 17 residues. Germline CDR1 reads LGHNA; CDR2 reads YNFKEQ. J was trimmed by 7 bases and V by 0 bases; bases with no gene match: 13. The CDR3 spells CASSQDPDRGPTGEQYF. CDR3 bases: TGTGCCAGCAGCCAAGATCCGGACAGGGGCCCGACGGGAGAGCAGTACTTC.

Only a few counts were recorded for this clone. The same CDR3 can be traced to other DNA sequences in this sample. J is TRBJ1-1 and V is TRBV2; the D is unclear. V was cut by 6 bases and J by 0 bases, with 5 bases left in between. Germline V gene lookup returns CDR1 SNHLY and CDR2 FYNNEI. This CDR3 region has 12 residues. CDR3 sequence reads: CASSRMNTEAFF. CDR3 bases: TGTGCCAGCAGCCGAATGAACACTGAAGCTTTCTTT.

The V call is TRBV5-6, the J call TRBJ1-2, with D uncertain. V was shortened by 0 bases and J by 8 bases, with 11 bases between the two germline ends. The CDR3 has 13 amino acids. Germline CDR1 SGHDT, CDR2 YYEEEE. The CDR3 spells CASSLGGFGGYTF. The CDR3 DNA follows: TGTGCCAGCAGCTTGGGAGGGTTCGGGGGCTACACCTTC.

This chain links TRBV7-9 with TRBJ2-1, with 9 bases that match TRBD2. The CDR3 totals 16 residues. Germline V CDR1 and CDR2: SEHNR, FQNEAQ (reference sequence). Unmatched junction bases numbered 16, after V lost 4 bases and J lost 12 bases. The CDR3 DNA reads as TGTGCCAGCAGCTCGATTGAGACTAGCGGTGACGAGAGGCAGTTCTTC. Protein product: CASSSIETSGDERQFF.

The genes are TRBV27 and TRBJ1-3, with 7 bases fitting TRBD1. Trimming removed 0 bases from V and 6 bases from J; junction bases left unmatched: 2. Germline assignment: CDR1 MNHEY and CDR2 SMNVEV (reference sequence). This CDR3 comprises 14 residues. The CDR3 spells CASSLSGQQNTIYF. CDR3 in DNA: TGTGCCAGCAGTTTATCGGGACAGCAAAACACCATATATTTT.

This clone was counted between two and nine times. The rearrangement uses TRBV15 and TRBJ1-1, with D unclear. Trimming took off 2 bases at V and 3 bases at J, with 7 bases between the two ends. This CDR3 spans 13 amino acids. Germline values: CDR1 LNHNV, CDR2 YYDKDF (reference sequence). CDR3 protein: CATSRIRDTEAFF. CDR3 bases: TGTGCCACCAGCAGAATTAGAGACACTGAAGCTTTCTTT. The entire variable domain, with the rest obtained from reference TRBV15 and TRBJ1-1, is as follows: DAMVIQNPRYQVTQFGKPVTLSCSQTLNHNVMYWYQQKSSQAPKLLFHYYDKDFNNEADTPDNFQSRRPNTSFCFLDIRSPGLGDTAMYLCATSRIRDTEAFFGQGTRLTVV.